This T cell receptor (beta chain) was obtained from a study of T cell responses to AZD1222 COVID-19 vaccine (dated by TCRdb to about 2021). As for the study more broadly: AZD1222 recipients with second doses at about 4 weeks or about 12 weeks were pooled, because spike-specific TCR depth and breadth did not differ between schedules. Enrollment into the trials was organized by age into subgroups of 18-55, 56-69 and 70-plus years, and those subgroups contained approximately 150, 30 and 60 TCR-sequenced participants, respectively. A total of more than 230 trial participants underwent TCR sequencing, of whom nearly 210 had received two doses of AZD1222 and some 26 had received two doses of the MenACWY control vaccine.

The time point label corresponds to: baseline before first vaccination. Samples from vaccinated people were obtained from the UK trials COV001 and COV002, which included a single-blind randomized controlled phase 2/3 trial of AZD1222 (ChAdOx1 nCoV-19) in healthy adults. For TCRbeta chain sequencing, PBMC samples from trial participants were taken at day 0 and at day 28 after the second dose. On this clone: Its antigen target is currently unknown. Base qualities are not recorded, but no much larger clone differs from it by a single base.

The CDR3 regions of human TCRbeta chains were analyzed by immunosequencing. As for the authors' bioinformatics: Repertoire TCRs were checked for matches against a reference library of SARS-CoV-2-specific TCRs that had been generated using the MIRA antigen-specificity platform. Breadth was defined as the fraction of unique TCRs that were SARS-CoV-2-associated. Depth was defined as the fraction of total T cells that were SARS-CoV-2-associated. Using the MIRA data, every spike-specific TCR was mapped to the spike region that the TCR reacted to and assigned to either a CD4 or a CD8 class. Log10-transformed breadth and depth values were compared by one-way ANOVA with Sidak's multiple comparisons tests. The table comes from immuneACCESS by way of TCRdb, which keeps in-frame sequences with V and J called. Part of the clones is missing from these tables; in studies checked, under half for an unresolved V gene and the rest for unknown reasons. V and J calls plus clone size are reproduced from that table; the DNA served to infer D and trimming. For this sample the table gives 150,000 to 200,000 clones, of which more than 85% were detected only once. The ten largest account for roughly 3.8% of the sample.

General findings and caveats noted by the study authors: Spike-specific TCR breadth and depth rose significantly after two AZD1222 doses compared with day 0 and with MenACWY recipients. CD4 TCRs associated with the vaccine covered the entire spike protein, and the dominant responses were in regions 160-218 and 743-854. Because no day 14 peak-response samples were available, the repertoires could be characterized only after the peak T cell response. Conclusions about previously exposed vaccinees were limited because only six AZD1222 recipients were SARS-CoV-2 seropositive at baseline. Reportedly, almost half of the unique spike-specific TCRs recognized epitopes lying outside the regions that are mutated in the B.1.351 and B.1.1.7 variants. The 56-69-year group was small, and its depth increase did not reach significance, likely because of low power. Participants were mostly white British, with more females than males. The authors suggested clonal diversity may have been underestimated.

The origin of this receptor is an adult in good health. Sequences were derived from peripheral blood, sampled on day 0 of AZD1222 vaccination.

The DNA reads as follows: TGTGCCAGCAGCTTGTCCCCGGACAGGGGGCCCTATGGCTACACCTTC. Its protein product is CASSLSPDRGPYGYTF. The V and J genes are TRBV5-5 and TRBJ1-2, and 11 junctional nucleotides match TRBD1. The cysteine opens and the phenylalanine closes a CDR3 of 16 amino acids. The retained sequence is limited to the CDR3, 48 bases, with the frame set at the first base. Trimming leaves V shorter by 1 base and J shorter by 4 bases, with the junction holding 6 bases beyond the gene matches. The germline V gene encodes CDR1 SGHKS and CDR2 YYEKEE (reference sequence). When the CDR3 is completed using the reference TRBV5-5 and TRBJ1-2 genes on either side, the full variable domain is DAGVTQSPTHLIKTRGQQVTLRCSPISGHKSVSWYQQVLGQGPQFIFQYYEKEERGRGNFPDRFSARQFPNYSSELNVNALLLGDSALYLCASSLSPDRGPYGYTFGSGTRLTVV.